A single sample is the source of the 26 T cell receptor beta chains below, sequenced in a study of blood T cell repertoires in COVID-19. Here immunoSEQ multiplex PCR was the method, and the copy in TCRdb shows in-frame clones only, minus some. The sample has about 200,000 clones, about 82% seen once. Sequenced material: PBMCs or T cells enriched from blood (not recorded which). Every receptor here comes from a man aged 35 to 55 with acute COVID-19.

The gene calls are TRBV30 and TRBJ1-2, with D possibly TRBD1 on 5 matching bases. The germline V gene encodes CDR1 GTSNPN and CDR2 SVGIG (reference sequence). The ends were cut back, 3 bases at V and 0 bases at J, with 14 bases in the middle. The CDR3 is 15 residues long. CDR3 protein: CAWRRGGLSNYGYTF. The CDR3 DNA is TGTGCCTGGAGGAGGGGAGGCCTTTCTAACTATGGCTACACCTTC.

J is TRBJ1-2 and V is TRBV5-1, with TRBD1 as a possible D gene (6 bases). This CDR3 comprises 13 residues. Germline-derived CDR1 and CDR2 are SGHRS and YFSETQ. V was cut by 4 bases and J by 4 bases, with 11 bases left in between. CDR3: CASSERDTYGYTF. DNA of the CDR3: TGCGCCAGCAGCGAAAGGGACACCTATGGCTACACCTTC.

This chain links TRBV6-8 with TRBJ2-7, with D possibly TRBD2 on 5 matching bases. V lost 6 bases, J lost 5 bases, and 17 bases lay in between. Germline CDR1 is MNHGY and CDR2 is SAAAGT. This CDR3 is built from 14 residues. The chain's CDR3 is CASSLRRNEDEQYF. In nucleotides, the CDR3 is TGTGCCAGCAGCCTCCGGAGGAACGAGGACGAGCAGTACTTC.

The V call is TRBV7-9, the J call TRBJ2-7; D might be TRBD2 (6 bases). V was trimmed by 3 bases and J by 2 bases, leaving 11 bases between them. The CDR3 totals 14 residues. Germline V gene sequence: CDR1 SEHNR, CDR2 FQNEAQ (reference sequence). The CDR3 sequence: CASSLIAATYEQYF. For the CDR3, the DNA is TGTGCCAGCAGCTTGATAGCGGCTACCTACGAGCAGTACTTC.

J is TRBJ2-1 and V is TRBV12-5, with TRBD2 matching 7 bases. CDR3 length: 17 amino acids. Trimming cost V 0 bases and J 5 bases; bases outside gene matches: 10. The germline V gene encodes CDR1 LGHNT and CDR2 FRNRAP. CDR3 protein: CASGLVGVSGAHNEQFF. CDR3 DNA sequence: TGTGCTAGTGGTTTGGTGGGCGTGAGCGGGGCACACAATGAGCAGTTCTTC.

This clone was counted once. The chain uses TRBV5-1 and TRBJ1-3; a weak D match, TRBD1 (6 bases). Germline-derived CDR1 and CDR2 are SGHRS and YFSETQ. Trimming left V 0 bases short and J 3 bases short, with 7 bases between. CDR3 size: 14 residues. The CDR3 is CASSLEGDGNTIYF. Here the CDR3 DNA reads TGCGCCAGCAGCTTGGAGGGGGATGGAAACACCATATATTTT.

V gene TRBV4-3 combines with J gene TRBJ2-2; the D gene is possibly TRBD1 (5 bases). The CDR3 runs to 17 residues. V was cut by 0 bases and J by 7 bases, with 18 bases left in between. Germline assignment: CDR1 LGHNA and CDR2 YSLEER. The CDR3 coding sequence is TGCGCCAGCAGCCAAGAATCGAATCGAAGGGGTCACGGGGAGCTGTTTTTT. This encodes CASSQESNRRGHGELFF.

This clone was seen a handful of times. V and J are TRBV2 and TRBJ1-6, with 8 bases fitting TRBD1. This CDR3 has 16 residues. V lost 10 bases to trimming and J lost 7 bases; unmatched junction nucleotides: 15. Germline V gives CDR1 SNHLY, CDR2 FYNNEI. The DNA for the CDR3 is TGTGCCACCTTGAAACCTGGACAGGGTGTAAATTCACCCCTCCACTTT. It codes for CATLKPGQGVNSPLHF.

This clone has just a few counts. The CDR3 loop reads CASNLVARSTEAFF. CDR3 DNA sequence: TGTGCCAGCAATCTCGTAGCGCGGAGCACTGAAGCTTTCTTT. The genes are TRBV5-5 and TRBJ1-1, with D uncertain. This CDR3 comprises 14 residues. V was cut by 6 bases and J by 4 bases, with 16 bases left in between. Germline assignment: CDR1 SGHKS and CDR2 YYEKEE (reference sequence).

As DNA, the CDR3 is TGTGCCAGCAGCCGGACTAGCGGGAGAGACGAGCAGTACTTC. This encodes CASSRTSGRDEQYF. The rearrangement uses TRBV6-5 and TRBJ2-7; 13 bases line up with TRBD2. Trimming cost V 6 bases and J 5 bases; bases outside gene matches: 4. The CDR3 sequence is 14 residues long. CDR1 and CDR2 (germline): MNHEY, SVGAGI.

This clone was observed a few times. The chain couples TRBV3-1 (or the pseudogene TRBV3-2) to TRBJ1-1; D ambiguous. Germline-derived CDR1 and CDR2 are LGHDT and YNNKEL (reference sequence). The CDR3 runs 14 residues. V dropped 4 bases and J dropped 4 bases, with 13 bases sitting between them. The CDR3: CASSPREGSTEAFF. The CDR3 nucleotides are TGTGCCAGCAGCCCAAGAGAGGGTAGCACTGAAGCTTTCTTT.

V and J are TRBV4-3 and TRBJ2-5; no firm D call. Germline CDR1 and CDR2: LGHNA and YSLEER. The V end was cut by 3 bases, the J end by 1 base, with 6 bases between. The CDR3 covers 13 residues. CDR3 bases: TGCGCCAGCAGCCAGTACAGCCAAGAGACCCAGTACTTC. It encodes CASSQYSQETQYF.

V and J are TRBV6-2 or TRBV6-3 and TRBJ1-2, with D tentatively TRBD1 (6 bases). The CDR3 is 13 residues long. Trimming removed 8 bases from V and 9 bases from J, with 19 bases in between. Germline CDR1 and CDR2: MNHEY and SVGEGT. CDR3 protein: CASGLLQGLSYTF. For the CDR3, the DNA is TGTGCCAGCGGCCTATTACAGGGCCTCAGCTACACCTTC.

V is TRBV9 and J is TRBJ2-1; D uncertain. CDR1 and CDR2 from the germline V gene are SGDLS and YYNGEE. This CDR3 is built from 13 residues. The V end lost 3 bases, the J end lost 6 bases, and 10 bases lay between the germline ends. CDR3 DNA: TGTGCCAGCAGCGCCGCGCCGCTCAATGAGCAGTTCTTC. Translating it yields CASSAAPLNEQFF.

V is TRBV10-3 and J is TRBJ1-3, with 7 positions matching TRBD1. CDR3 length: 14 residues. Looked up from germline, CDR1 is ENHRY and CDR2 is SYGVKD. Trimming took 8 bases from V and 4 from J; bases not matched to a gene: 8. CDR3 DNA sequence: TGTGCCATCGAAGAGGGGGCTACCGGAAACACCATATATTTT. Translating it yields CAIEEGATGNTIYF.

The J gene is TRBJ2-3, the V gene TRBV5-1, with D unresolved. This CDR3 is built from 13 residues. V was trimmed by 2 bases and J by 6 bases, leaving 10 bases between them. CDR1 is SGHRS, CDR2 YFSETQ, per germline. The CDR3 protein is CASSLGVGDTQYF. Here the CDR3 DNA reads TGCGCCAGCAGCTTAGGAGTTGGGGATACGCAGTATTTT. The full variable domain, its missing parts supplied by reference TRBV5-1 and TRBJ2-3, is KAGVTQTPRYLIKTRGQQVTLSCSPISGHRSVSWYQQTPGQGLQFLFEYFSETQRNKGNFPGRFSGRQFSNSRSEMNVSTLELGDSALYLCASSLGVGDTQYFGPGTRLTVL.

The chain joins TRBV7-3 to TRBJ2-5, with D possibly TRBD2 on 5 matching bases. CDR1 is SGHTA and CDR2 is FQGTGA in the germline V gene. Trimming cost V 5 bases and J 5 bases, with 15 bases left between them. This CDR3 has 14 residues. The CDR3 DNA reads as TGTGCCAGCAGCAAAAGCGAGGGCTGGGAGACCCAGTACTTC. Amino acid sequence: CASSKSEGWETQYF.

The gene calls are TRBV6-1 and TRBJ2-3; tentatively, D is TRBD1 (5 bases). The CDR3 contains 15 residues. Germline CDR1 and CDR2: MNHNS and SASEGT. Deletions cut 1 base from V and 2 bases from J, with 10 bases between. CDR3 nucleotide sequence: TGTGCCAGCAGTGAAGGGCCAGGGCCCACAGATACGCAGTATTTT. Translating it yields CASSEGPGPTDTQYF.

The V gene is TRBV19, the J gene TRBJ2-2, with D perhaps TRBD2 (6 bases). With 1 base removed from V and 1 base from J, the gap between germline ends came to 10 bases. This CDR3 is built from 16 residues. The germline V gene encodes CDR1 LNHDA and CDR2 SQIVND (reference sequence). Here the CDR3 reads CASSIAGGVNTGELFF. The CDR3 DNA reads as TGTGCCAGTAGTATAGCCGGGGGAGTGAACACCGGGGAGCTGTTTTTT.

This clone occurred a few times. The chain carries TRBV5-1 and TRBJ1-1; TRBD1 is a possible D gene (5 bases). Looked up from germline, CDR1 is SGHRS and CDR2 is YFSETQ. The CDR3 consists of 15 residues. V gave up 6 bases and J gave up 4 bases, with 19 bases separating them. CDR3 in amino acids: CASTSSGVPATEAFF. The DNA for the CDR3 is TGCGCCAGCACCTCTTCGGGGGTTCCGGCCACTGAAGCTTTCTTT.

This clone is a singleton in its sample. The chain recombines TRBV2 with TRBJ1-3, with 9 nucleotides matching TRBD1. The J segment lost 0 bases and the V segment lost 7 bases, leaving 4 bases of the junction unmatched. The germline V gene has CDR1 SNHLY and CDR2 FYNNEI. The CDR3 runs to 15 residues. CDR3 in amino acids: CASNRGQGSGNTIYF. Written as DNA, the CDR3 is TGTGCCAGCAATAGGGGACAGGGCTCTGGAAACACCATATATTTT.

The chain carries TRBV24-1 and TRBJ2-2, with TRBD1 matching over 7 bases. The CDR3 has 16 amino acids. Looked up from germline, CDR1 is KGHDR and CDR2 is SFDVKD. V gave up 3 bases and J gave up 4 bases; unmatched junction bases: 7. The chain's CDR3 is CATSDPTGLGTGELFF. CDR3 sequence (DNA): TGTGCCACCAGTGATCCGACAGGGTTGGGCACCGGGGAGCTGTTTTTT.

This clone was recorded only once. The rearrangement links TRBV5-1 to TRBJ1-5, with D unclear. Germline CDR1 is SGHRS and CDR2 is YFSETQ. V was cut by 0 bases and J by 2 bases, with 12 bases left in between. CDR3 size: 16 residues. CDR3 DNA: TGCGCCAGCAGCTTGGGTCCGGGTGCGGGCAATCAGCCCCAGCATTTT. Its protein product is CASSLGPGAGNQPQHF.

V usage is TRBV14 and J usage is TRBJ2-7; tentative D call: TRBD2 (6 bases). This CDR3 has 15 amino acids. CDR1 and CDR2 from the germline V gene are SGHDN and FVKESK. Trimming took off 0 bases at V and 5 bases at J, with 14 bases between the two ends. The CDR3 spells CASSQDMGGEDEQYF. The CDR3 nucleotides are TGTGCCAGCAGCCAAGATATGGGGGGAGAGGACGAGCAGTACTTC.

This chain joins TRBV29-1 and TRBJ2-1, with 8 bases fitting TRBD2. The CDR3 extends over 13 amino acids. V shed 4 bases, J shed 2 bases, and the junction held 1 base outside the gene matches. CDR1 and CDR2 from the germline V gene are SQVTM and ANQGSEA. The CDR3 nucleotides are TGCAGCGTTGGACTAGCGACCTACAATGAGCAGTTCTTC. Translation: CSVGLATYNEQFF.

This clone was recorded only once. The V call is TRBV7-9, the J call TRBJ2-1, with TRBD2 matching over 12 bases. Trimming removed 2 bases from V and 6 bases from J; junction bases left unmatched: 14. CDR3 length equals 19 residues. Germline CDR1 reads SEHNR; CDR2 reads FQNEAQ (reference sequence). The CDR3, as DNA: TGTGCCAGCAGCTTATATTGGGGGGCTAGCGGGAGGGAGGCCAATGAGCAGTTCTTC. It specifies CASSLYWGASGREANEQFF.